This T cell receptor (beta chain) was profiled in a study of T cells after yellow fever vaccination. Turning to the study itself: Low-cell-number fractions underwent preparation using SMART-Seq v4 Ultra Low Input.

The study's findings and limits: Highly abundant clonotypes carried over from the bulk population could end up in FACS-sorted repertoires as contaminants. CD4 and CD8 compartments shared a small share of clonotypes, likely from convergent recombination.

Researchers made TCR cDNA using 5'RACE template switching, and this step added a universal primer site and UMIs. TCRdb reprocessed the 5' RACE reads with MiXCR, giving one entry per CDR3 protein. This table has 250,000 to 400,000 distinct CDR3 sequences, roughly 4.3% appearing once. This clonotype was seen ten or more times. As yet, its antigen is unknown. CDR1 and CDR2 from the germline V gene are DFQATT and SNEGSKA (reference sequence). V lost 0 bases and J lost 4; bases outside the gene matches: 5. This CDR3 has 16 residues. The V gene is TRBV20-1, the J gene TRBJ2-5; 13 nucleotides agree with TRBD2. The sample in question was PBMCs, obtained 15 days after the yellow fever booster vaccination. This TCR was recovered from a man between 18 and 29 years old who received the YFV17D yellow fever vaccine. CDR3 DNA: TGCAGTGCTAGAGATTGGACTAGCGGGGGAGGAGAGACCCAGTACTTC. Protein: CSARDWTSGGGETQYF.